This TCR beta chain emerged from a study of PD-L1 blockade in urothelial cancer. Here immunoSEQ multiplex PCR was the method, and the copy in TCRdb shows in-frame clones only, minus some. Of 100,000 or so clones listed, approximately 91% were seen once; the top ten hold around 0.9%. V was clipped by 3 bases and J by 4 bases; unmatched bases: 4. CDR1 and CDR2 from the germline V gene are MGHRA and YSYEKL. CDR3 length: 16 residues. The clonotype was recovered from a woman older than 75 with urothelial cancer. The starting material was PBMCs, obtained around atezolizumab (anti-PD-L1) treatment. The chain carries TRBV4-1 and TRBJ2-3; 13 bases line up with TRBD2. Here the CDR3 DNA reads TGCGCCAGCAGCCAGACCGGACTAGCGGGAGCAGATACGCAGTATTTT. Translating it yields CASSQTGLAGADTQYF.